The 21 T cell receptor beta chains reported below all come from one sample, sequenced in a study of glioma-infiltrating T cells. Using RNA template, CDR3s of TCR alpha and beta were amplified with iRepertoire arm-PCR. Via MiXCR, TCRdb re-called the multiplex PCR reads, giving one row per CDR3 protein. The sample lists 1,800 or so distinct CDR3 sequences; 25% to 35% were seen once. Material: glioma tissue, nonneoplastic brain tissue, or PBMCs (not recorded which). The receptors here all came from a human donor with low-grade glioma or glioblastoma, undergoing nonglioma brain surgery, or in good health (not recorded which).

In its sample, this clonotype ranks as medium-sized. CDR3 DNA: TGTGCCAGCAGCCAAGGGACTAGCGGGTTCGATTACAATGAGCAGTTCTTC. It yields the protein CASSQGTSGFDYNEQFF. V is TRBV3-1 and J is TRBJ2-1; 11 nucleotides match TRBD2. There are 17 residues in the CDR3. Germline V gene lookup returns CDR1 LGHDT and CDR2 YNNKEL (reference sequence). V was pared by 1 base and J by 4 bases, with 6 bases of the junction left unmatched.

The J gene is TRBJ2-5, the V gene TRBV12-3 or TRBV12-4; TRBD1 matches at 10 bases. This CDR3 contains 18 residues. The J segment lost 4 bases and the V segment lost 7 bases, leaving 18 bases of the junction unmatched. As DNA, the CDR3 is TGTGCCAGCACCCAATTAGGGACGACAGGGGGCTCGGGAGAGACCCAGTACTTC. Protein: CASTQLGTTGGSGETQYF.

As to this clonotype: This CDR3 is missing its conserved last phenylalanine or tryptophan, likely due to a read error. The J gene is TRBJ1-5, the V gene TRBV20-1; 7 positions agree with TRBD1. Germline V gene lookup returns CDR1 DFQATT and CDR2 SNEGSKA (reference sequence). J was trimmed by 6 bases and V by 0 bases; bases with no gene match: 8. CDR3 size: 15 residues. The CDR3 coding sequence is TGCAGTGCTAGAGATGGGGCAGGGGGAGGTCAGCCCCAGCATCTT. This encodes CSARDGAGGGQPQHL.

Comment on this clonotype: An end of the junction does not agree with germline; a read error may underlie this. CDR3 region: CGSNSVRPEAFF. In nucleotides, the CDR3 is TGTGGCAGCAATAGTGTTAGGCCTGAAGCTTTCTTT. V gene TRBV28 combines with J gene TRBJ1-1; D is undetermined. This CDR3 has 12 residues. Germline V gene sequence: CDR1 MDHEN, CDR2 SYDVKM.

This clonotype rates as medium-sized (0.01 to 0.1%). This chain joins TRBV2 and TRBJ1-1; D gene unclear. V was pared by 6 bases and J by 1 base, with 6 bases between. CDR3 size: 12 residues. Germline-derived CDR1 and CDR2 are SNHLY and FYNNEI. The CDR3 region has the DNA TGTGCCAGCAGGTATACGAACACTGAAGCTTTCTTT. It encodes CASRYTNTEAFF.

Sample share makes this clonotype medium-sized (0.01 to 0.1%). A much larger clone differs by one base, so this may be a read error. The rearrangement links TRBV7-9 to TRBJ1-1; 9 bases line up with TRBD1. CDR1 is SEHNR and CDR2 is FQNEAQ in the germline V gene (reference sequence). The CDR3 loop spans 14 amino acids. CDR3 region: CAISQPTGGTEAFF. CDR3 DNA: TGTGCCATCAGCCAACCGACAGGGGGCACTGAAGCTTTCTTT. Filled out from reference TRBV7-9 and TRBJ1-1, the complete variable domain reads DTGVSQNPRHKITKRGQNVTFRCDPISEHNRLYWYRQTLGQGPEFLTYFQNEAQLEKSRLLSDRFSAERPKGSFSTLEIQRTEQGDSAMYLCAISQPTGGTEAFFGQGTRLTVV.

This clonotype is categorized as large. This chain's CDR3 is CSARRGTSDLTQYF. The CDR3 DNA reads TGCAGTGCTAGACGCGGGACTTCCGACCTGACCCAGTACTTC. The V call is TRBV20-1, the J call TRBJ2-5; D perhaps matches TRBD2 (6 bases). The CDR3 length is 14 residues. CDR1 is DFQATT and CDR2 is SNEGSKA in the germline V gene (reference sequence). V lost 2 bases and J lost 7, with 17 bases in between.

About this clonotype itself: A read error may be the cause here, since a much bigger clone is one base away. V and J are TRBV20-1 and TRBJ2-7; TRBD1 aligns across 10 bases. Germline CDR1 reads DFQATT; CDR2 reads SNEGSKA (reference sequence). The V segment lost 4 bases and the J segment 6 bases; nucleotides outside the gene matches: 6. The CDR3 sequence is 13 residues long. CDR3 protein: CSAKGTGASEQYF. The CDR3 DNA sequence: TGCAGTGCTAAGGGGACAGGGGCGAGCGAGCAGTACTTC.

Of note for this clonotype: A much larger clone is a single base away; this may be a read error. This chain links TRBV20-1 with TRBJ2-7; D uncertain. Trimming shortened V by 1 base and J by 0 bases, and 10 bases separated the two germline ends. The CDR3 is 14 amino acids. Per germline, CDR1 DFQATT and CDR2 SNEGSKA (reference sequence). CDR3 in DNA: TGCAGTGCTAGAGCCGGCGGTGGCTCCTACGAGCAGTACTTC. This sequence encodes CSARAGGGSYEQYF.

By sample share, this clonotype is large. The chain's CDR3 is CALEGTGGIYEQYF. CDR3 bases: TGTGCCTTAGAGGGGACAGGGGGCATATACGAGCAGTACTTC. The rearrangement joins TRBV6-1 to TRBJ2-7; 12 bases align to TRBD1. V shed 11 bases and J 4 bases; nucleotides not matched to a gene: 9. Germline loops: CDR1 MNHNS, CDR2 SASEGT. The length of the CDR3 is 14 residues.

The gene calls are TRBV11-3 and TRBJ1-1; a weak D match, TRBD1 (5 bases). This CDR3 comprises 13 residues. Per germline, CDR1 SGHNT and CDR2 YENEEA. Trimming left V 2 bases short and J 6 bases short, with 10 bases between. As DNA, the CDR3 is TGTGCCAGCAGCTTATCTGGGGCCGCTGAAGCTTTCTTT. Translating gives CASSLSGAAEAFF. The full variable domain, rest sourced from reference TRBV11-3 and TRBJ1-1, is EAGVVQSPRYKIIEKKQPVAFWCNPISGHNTLYWYLQNLGQGPELLIRYENEEAVDDSQLPKDRFSAERLKGVDSTLKIQPAELGDSAVYLCASSLSGAAEAFFGQGTRLTVV.

Judged by abundance, this clonotype is medium-sized. The V call is TRBV7-9, the J call TRBJ1-6, with D possibly TRBD1 on 5 matching bases. The CDR3 totals 14 residues. Germline V lookup: CDR1 SEHNR, CDR2 FQNEAQ (reference sequence). Deletions cut 2 bases from V and 6 bases from J, with 8 bases between. CDR3 amino acids: CASSLSQGNSPLHF. CDR3 DNA sequence: TGTGCCAGCAGCTTAAGCCAGGGTAATTCACCCCTCCACTTT.

Sample share makes this clonotype medium-sized (0.01 to 0.1%). The chain recombines TRBV28 with TRBJ2-7, with 7 positions matching TRBD1. The CDR3 runs 14 residues. Germline loops: CDR1 MDHEN, CDR2 SYDVKM. Trimming removed 7 bases from V and 8 bases from J; junction bases left unmatched: 14. This CDR3 reads CASNVRDSLSQQYF. DNA for the CDR3: TGTGCCAGCAACGTCCGGGACAGCCTCTCCCAGCAGTACTTC.

The chain employs TRBV29-1 and TRBJ2-7; 7 positions match TRBD1. The J segment lost 2 bases and the V segment lost 6 bases, leaving 10 bases of the junction unmatched. Germline lookup yields CDR1 SQVTM and CDR2 ANQGSEA. CDR3 size: 14 residues. CDR3 sequence: CSVTMGTATYEQYF. The CDR3 bases are TGCAGCGTGACTATGGGGACAGCAACCTACGAGCAGTACTTC.

Note on this clonotype: A much larger clone sits a single nucleotide away, making a read error possible. The chain joins TRBV20-1 to TRBJ2-7; the D gene is possibly TRBD2 (6 bases). Trimming shortened V by 0 bases and J by 0 bases, and 9 bases separated the two germline ends. CDR1 and CDR2 from the germline V gene are DFQATT and SNEGSKA (reference sequence). This CDR3 contains 14 residues. The CDR3 DNA reads TGCAGTGCTAGAGAGGACGGGGGCTCCTACGAGCAGTACTTC. This codes for CSAREDGGSYEQYF.

The J gene is TRBJ1-2, the V gene TRBV29-1; the D gene is possibly TRBD1 (6 bases). Per the germline V gene, CDR1 is SQVTM and CDR2 is ANQGSEA. Trimming stripped 7 bases from V and 2 bases from J, with 14 bases between. The CDR3 is 13 residues long. DNA of the CDR3: TGCAGCGCCCAAAGGGGACAAAACTATGGCTACACCTTC. Protein product: CSAQRGQNYGYTF.

This clonotype has a single count. The V call is TRBV24-1, the J call TRBJ2-3; 8 bases agree with TRBD1. This CDR3 is built from 15 residues. Unmatched junction bases numbered 3, after V lost 2 bases and J lost 3 bases. The germline gives CDR1 KGHDR, CDR2 SFDVKD. CDR3 region: CATSDCGQGTDTQYF. Written as DNA, the CDR3 is TGTGCCACCAGTGATTGCGGACAGGGTACAGATACGCAGTATTTT.

This rearrangement joins TRBV4-3 to TRBJ1-1, with 7 bases matching TRBD1. The CDR3 spans 16 residues. Looked up from germline, CDR1 is LGHNA and CDR2 is YSLEER. Losses at the gene ends were 3 bases for V and 4 bases for J; bases not matched to a gene: 11. For the CDR3, the DNA is TGCGCCAGCAGCCAGGCCCGGACAGGAGCGTCCACTGAAGCTTTCTTT. This translates into CASSQARTGASTEAFF.

The chain couples TRBV6-2 or TRBV6-3 to TRBJ1-1; D not certain. The CDR3 runs 17 residues. Germline V gene data show CDR1 as MNHEY and CDR2 as SVGEGT. V lost 0 bases, J lost 4 bases, and 18 bases lay in between. As DNA, the CDR3 is TGTGCCAGCAGTTACTCGATTCTCGCCTACAAGGGCACTGAAGCTTTCTTT. It is translated as CASSYSILAYKGTEAFF.

V gene TRBV30 combines with J gene TRBJ1-1; D may be TRBD1 (5 bases). V lost 3 bases and J 8 bases, leaving 10 bases between the germline ends. Germline V lookup: CDR1 GTSNPN, CDR2 SVGIG (reference sequence). The CDR3 totals 11 residues. In nucleotides, the CDR3 is TGTGCCTGGAGCGACAGCGTAGAAGCTTTCTTT. Encoded protein: CAWSDSVEAFF.

The gene calls are TRBV7-2 and TRBJ2-1; possibly TRBD1 or TRBD2 for D (5 bases each). The CDR3 totals 17 residues. V was cut by 1 base and J by 2 bases, with 15 bases left in between. Per the germline V gene, CDR1 is SGHTA and CDR2 is FQGNSA. The CDR3 is CASSLGGSERAYNEQFF. The CDR3 region has the DNA TGTGCCAGCAGCTTAGGGGGGTCGGAACGAGCCTACAATGAGCAGTTCTTC.